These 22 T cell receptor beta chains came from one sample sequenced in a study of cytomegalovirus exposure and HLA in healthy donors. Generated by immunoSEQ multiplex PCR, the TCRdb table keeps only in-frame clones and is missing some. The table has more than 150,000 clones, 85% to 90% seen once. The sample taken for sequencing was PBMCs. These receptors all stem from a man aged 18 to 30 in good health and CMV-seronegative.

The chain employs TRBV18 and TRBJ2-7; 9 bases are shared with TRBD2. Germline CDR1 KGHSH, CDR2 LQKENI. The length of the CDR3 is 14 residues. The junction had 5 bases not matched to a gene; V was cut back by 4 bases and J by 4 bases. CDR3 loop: CASSLAGLAYEQYF. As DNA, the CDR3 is TGTGCCAGCTCACTCGCGGGACTAGCTTACGAGCAGTACTTC.

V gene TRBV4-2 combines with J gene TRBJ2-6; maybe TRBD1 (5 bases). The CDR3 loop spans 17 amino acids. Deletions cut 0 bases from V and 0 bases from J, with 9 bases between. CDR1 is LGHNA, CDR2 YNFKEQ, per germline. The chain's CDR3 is CASSQEGRNSGANVLTF. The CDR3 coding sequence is TGTGCCAGCAGCCAAGAGGGGCGGAACTCTGGGGCCAACGTCCTGACTTTC.

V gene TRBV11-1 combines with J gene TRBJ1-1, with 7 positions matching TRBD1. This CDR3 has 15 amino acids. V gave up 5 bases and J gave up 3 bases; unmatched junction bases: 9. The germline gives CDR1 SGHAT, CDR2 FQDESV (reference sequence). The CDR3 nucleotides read TGTGCCAGCAGCCATGACAGGGTTACGGACACTGAAGCTTTCTTT. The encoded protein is CASSHDRVTDTEAFF.

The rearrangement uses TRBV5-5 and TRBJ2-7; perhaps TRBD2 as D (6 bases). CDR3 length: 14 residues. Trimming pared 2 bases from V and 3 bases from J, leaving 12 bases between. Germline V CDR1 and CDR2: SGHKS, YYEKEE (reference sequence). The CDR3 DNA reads TGTGCCAGCAGCTTTGGCGGGGTCCTCTACGAGCAGTACTTC. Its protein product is CASSFGGVLYEQYF.

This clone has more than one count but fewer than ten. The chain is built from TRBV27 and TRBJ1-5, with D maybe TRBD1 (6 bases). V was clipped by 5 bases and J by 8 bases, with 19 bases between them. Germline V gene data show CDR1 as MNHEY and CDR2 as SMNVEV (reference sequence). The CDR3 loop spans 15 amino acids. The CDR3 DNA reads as TGTGCCAGCAGTCCGCGGACAGTCGCTGGGGAGCCCCAGCATTTT. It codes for CASSPRTVAGEPQHF.

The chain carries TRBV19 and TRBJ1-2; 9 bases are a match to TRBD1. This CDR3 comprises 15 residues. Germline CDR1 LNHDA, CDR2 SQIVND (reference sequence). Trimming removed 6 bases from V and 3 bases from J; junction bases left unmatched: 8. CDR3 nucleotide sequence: TGTGCCAGTAGACTTGGACAGGGGTATGACTATGGCTACACCTTC. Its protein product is CASRLGQGYDYGYTF.

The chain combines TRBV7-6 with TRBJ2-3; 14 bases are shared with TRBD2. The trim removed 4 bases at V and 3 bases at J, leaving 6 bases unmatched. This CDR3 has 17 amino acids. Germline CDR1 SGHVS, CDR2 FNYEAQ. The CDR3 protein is CASSSRTSGRSTDTQYF. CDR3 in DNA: TGTGCCAGCAGCTCAAGGACTAGCGGGAGGTCTACAGATACGCAGTATTTT.

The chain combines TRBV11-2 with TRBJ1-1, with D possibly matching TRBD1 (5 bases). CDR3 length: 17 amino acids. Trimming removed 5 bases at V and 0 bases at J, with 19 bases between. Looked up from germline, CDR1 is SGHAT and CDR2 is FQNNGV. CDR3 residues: CASSPRGERGLNTEAFF. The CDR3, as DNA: TGTGCCAGCAGCCCCCGGGGAGAGCGGGGCTTGAACACTGAAGCTTTCTTT. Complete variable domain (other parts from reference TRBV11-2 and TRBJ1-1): EAGVAQSPRYKIIEKRQSVAFWCNPISGHATLYWYQQILGQGPKLLIQFQNNGVVDDSQLPKDRFSAERLKGVDSTLKIQPAKLEDSAVYLCASSPRGERGLNTEAFFGQGTRLTVV.

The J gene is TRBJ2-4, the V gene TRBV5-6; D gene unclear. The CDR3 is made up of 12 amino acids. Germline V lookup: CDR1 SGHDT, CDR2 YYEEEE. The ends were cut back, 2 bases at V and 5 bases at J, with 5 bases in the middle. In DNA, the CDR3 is TGTGCCAGCAGCTTTACGGAAAACATTCAGTACTTC. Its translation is CASSFTENIQYF.

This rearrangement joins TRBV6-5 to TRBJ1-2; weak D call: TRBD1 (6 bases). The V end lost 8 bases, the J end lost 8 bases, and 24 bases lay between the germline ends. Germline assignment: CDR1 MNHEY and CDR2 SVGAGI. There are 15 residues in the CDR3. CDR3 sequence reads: CASLSTGTILTGYTF. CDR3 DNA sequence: TGTGCCAGCTTGAGTACCGGGACAATCCTTACAGGCTACACCTTC.

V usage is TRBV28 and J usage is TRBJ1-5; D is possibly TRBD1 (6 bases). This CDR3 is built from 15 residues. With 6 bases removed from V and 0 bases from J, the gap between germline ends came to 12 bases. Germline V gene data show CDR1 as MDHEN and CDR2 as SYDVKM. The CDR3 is CASSLGGYSNQPQHF. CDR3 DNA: TGTGCCAGCAGCCTAGGGGGATATAGCAATCAGCCCCAGCATTTT.

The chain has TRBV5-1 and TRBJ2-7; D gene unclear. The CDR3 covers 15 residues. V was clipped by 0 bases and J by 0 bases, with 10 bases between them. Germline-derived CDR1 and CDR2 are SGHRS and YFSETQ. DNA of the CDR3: TGCGCCAGCAGCTTGGATACGGTGAGCTCCTACGAGCAGTACTTC. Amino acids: CASSLDTVSSYEQYF.

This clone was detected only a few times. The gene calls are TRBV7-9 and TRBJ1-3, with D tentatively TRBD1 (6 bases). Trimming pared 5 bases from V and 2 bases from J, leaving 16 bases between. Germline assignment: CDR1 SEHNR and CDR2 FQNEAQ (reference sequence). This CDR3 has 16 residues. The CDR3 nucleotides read TGTGCCAGCAGCCCCCCCGGGGCAGGGGCTGGAAACACCATATATTTT. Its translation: CASSPPGAGAGNTIYF.

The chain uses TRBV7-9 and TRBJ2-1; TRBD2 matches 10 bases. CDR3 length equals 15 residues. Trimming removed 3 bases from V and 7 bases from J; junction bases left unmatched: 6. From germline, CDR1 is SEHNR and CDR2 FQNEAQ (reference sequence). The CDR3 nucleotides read TGTGCCAGCAGCTTTAATAGCGGGAGGTTTAATGAGCAGTTCTTC. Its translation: CASSFNSGRFNEQFF.

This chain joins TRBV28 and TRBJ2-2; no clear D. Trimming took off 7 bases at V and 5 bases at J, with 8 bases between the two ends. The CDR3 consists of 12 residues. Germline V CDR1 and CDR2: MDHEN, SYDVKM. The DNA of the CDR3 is TGTGCCAGCATTCAGGCTACCGGGGAGCTGTTTTTT. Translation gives CASIQATGELFF.

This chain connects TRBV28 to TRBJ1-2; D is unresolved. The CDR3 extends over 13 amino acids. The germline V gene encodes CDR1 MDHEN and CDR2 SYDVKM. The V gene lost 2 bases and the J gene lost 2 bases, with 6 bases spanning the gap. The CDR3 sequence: CASSLTANYGYTF. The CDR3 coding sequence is TGTGCCAGCAGTTTAACAGCCAACTATGGCTACACCTTC.

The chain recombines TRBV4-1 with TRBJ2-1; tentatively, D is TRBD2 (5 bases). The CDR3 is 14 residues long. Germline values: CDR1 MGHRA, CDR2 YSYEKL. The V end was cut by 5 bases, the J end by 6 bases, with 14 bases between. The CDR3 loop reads CASSFQDFPNEQFF. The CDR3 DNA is TGCGCCAGCAGCTTCCAGGACTTCCCCAATGAGCAGTTCTTC.

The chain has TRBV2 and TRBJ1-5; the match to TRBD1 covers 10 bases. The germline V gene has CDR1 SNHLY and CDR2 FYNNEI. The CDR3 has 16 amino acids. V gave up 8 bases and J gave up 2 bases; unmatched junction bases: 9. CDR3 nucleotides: TGTGCCAGCGTCGGGGACAGGGGATTCGGCAATCAGCCCCAGCATTTT. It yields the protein CASVGDRGFGNQPQHF.

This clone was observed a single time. For the CDR3, the DNA is TGTGCCAGCAGTGAAGCGTCAGGCTCTGGAAACACCATATATTTT. It is translated as CASSEASGSGNTIYF. The gene calls are TRBV6-1 and TRBJ1-3; D unclear. In germline, CDR1 is MNHNS, CDR2 SASEGT. The CDR3 runs to 15 residues. Trimming left V 0 bases short and J 0 bases short, with 6 bases between.

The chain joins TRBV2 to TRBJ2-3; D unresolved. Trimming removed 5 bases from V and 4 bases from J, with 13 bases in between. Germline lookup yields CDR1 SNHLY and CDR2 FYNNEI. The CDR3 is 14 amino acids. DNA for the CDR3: TGTGCCAGCAGTCCATCCCGCCAGTCAGATACGCAGTATTTT. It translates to CASSPSRQSDTQYF.

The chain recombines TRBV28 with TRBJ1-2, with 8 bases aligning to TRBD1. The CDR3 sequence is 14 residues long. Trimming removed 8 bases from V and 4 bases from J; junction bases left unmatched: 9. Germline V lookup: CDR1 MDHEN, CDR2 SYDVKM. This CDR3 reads CASATGAWGYGYTF. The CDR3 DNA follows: TGTGCCAGCGCGACAGGGGCGTGGGGCTATGGCTACACCTTC.

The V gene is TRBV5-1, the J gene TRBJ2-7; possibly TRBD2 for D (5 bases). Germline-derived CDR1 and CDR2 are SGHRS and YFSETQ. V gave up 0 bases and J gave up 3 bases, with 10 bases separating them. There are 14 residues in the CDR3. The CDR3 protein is CASSLGSGNYEQYV. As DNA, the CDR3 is TGCGCCAGCAGCTTGGGTTCGGGAAACTACGAGCAGTACGTC.